The source of this T cell receptor beta chain is a study of T cells in Graves' hyperthyroidism and ophthalmopathy. Findings and limits, study-wide: Most thyroid clonotypes expanded above 0.001 appeared in blood too. From stable hyperthyroidism, ophthalmopathy was set apart by a 13 V-J model. Model-based prediction identified ophthalmopathy a median roughly 5.9 months prior to its onset.

Clinical symptoms, serum thyroxine, TRAb, thyroid ultrasound and orbital computed tomography established diagnosis. Trimming took off 4 bases at V and 0 bases at J, with 6 bases between the two ends. CDR3 length equals 13 residues. The germline gives CDR1 MNHEY, CDR2 SVGAGI. Authors of the study amplified TCR beta CDR3 regions from RNA transcripts. TCR CDR3 regions were first amplified by RT-PCR with HTBI primers. TCRdb independently ran MiXCR on the multiplex PCR reads; one entry per CDR3 protein. The table records hundreds of thousands of distinct CDR3 sequences, over 12% of them present only once. This clonotype showed up many times. The antigen is not known.

The TCR comes from a woman between 35 and 50 years old with Graves' ophthalmopathy. The genes are TRBV6-5 and TRBJ1-1; unclear D gene. The sequenced sample consisted of blood. The CDR3 protein is CASSSMMNTEAFF. CDR3 nucleotides: TGTGCCAGCAGTTCTATGATGAACACTGAAGCTTTCTTT.